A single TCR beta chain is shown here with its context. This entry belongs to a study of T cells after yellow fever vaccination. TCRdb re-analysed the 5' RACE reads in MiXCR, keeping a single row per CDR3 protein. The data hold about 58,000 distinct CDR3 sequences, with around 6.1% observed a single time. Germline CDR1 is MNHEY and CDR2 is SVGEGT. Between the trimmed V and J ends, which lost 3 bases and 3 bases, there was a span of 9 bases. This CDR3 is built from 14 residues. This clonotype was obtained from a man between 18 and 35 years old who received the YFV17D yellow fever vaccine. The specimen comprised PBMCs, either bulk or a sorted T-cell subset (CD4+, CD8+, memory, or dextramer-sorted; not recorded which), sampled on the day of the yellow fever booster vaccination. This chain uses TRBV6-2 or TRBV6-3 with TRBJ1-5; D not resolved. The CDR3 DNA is TGTGCCAGCAGTTATCCGGGAACCAATCAGCCCCAGCATTTT. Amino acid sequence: CASSYPGTNQPQHF.